The rows below give T cell receptor beta chains drawn from one sample of a study of T-cell memory formation after mild COVID-19. Using its own MiXCR run on the 5' RACE reads, TCRdb lists one record per CDR3 protein. The sample carries 350,000 or so distinct CDR3 sequences, 10% to 15% recorded once. Sequencing input: PBMCs or a T cell subset sorted from them (not recorded which). The receptors derive from a young man who had mild COVID-19 (a few samples of this study predate the infection). Cell type and time point are not known. CDR3s include the opening cysteine and the closing phenylalanine or tryptophan. A D gene is named only where the DNA matches it firmly. Clone size is not always given. Where it is, it says once, few, many or a class for expanded clones.

j_gene: TRBJ2-3
abundance: NA
v_gene: TRBV6-5
d_gene: TRBD2
CDR3aa: CASSQGLAGVLNTQYF
CDR3nt: TGTGCCAGCAGTCAAGGACTAGCGGGGGTTCTGAATACGCAGTATTTT

j_gene: TRBJ1-4
abundance: NA
v_gene: TRBV11-1
d_gene: TRBD1
CDR3aa: CASSERDRPEKLFF
CDR3nt: TGTGCCAGCAGCGAGAGGGACAGACCTGAAAAACTGTTTTTT

j_gene: TRBJ2-1
abundance: many
v_gene: TRBV20-1
d_gene: TRBD1
CDR3aa: CSARGDRGVHNEQFF
CDR3nt: TGCAGTGCTAGGGGTGACAGGGGCGTACACAATGAGCAGTTCTTC

j_gene: TRBJ1-1
abundance: NA
v_gene: TRBV19
d_gene: NA
CDR3aa: CASKKKPPGGPAGEAFF
CDR3nt: TGTGCCAGTAAAAAAAAGCCCCCGGGGGGCCCAGCGGGTGAAGCTTTCTTT

j_gene: TRBJ2-2
abundance: NA
v_gene: TRBV9
d_gene: NA
CDR3aa: CASSVVKESTGELFF
CDR3nt: TGTGCCAGCAGCGTAGTGAAGGAGTCCACCGGGGAGCTGTTTTTT

j_gene: TRBJ2-7
abundance: NA
v_gene: TRBV5-1
d_gene: NA
CDR3aa: CATKVGDRAYEQYF
CDR3nt: TGCGCCACAAAGGTGGGCGATCGCGCCTACGAGCAGTACTTC

j_gene: TRBJ2-7
abundance: NA
v_gene: TRBV6-2/TRBV6-3
d_gene: NA
CDR3aa: CASRGVLFYEQYF
CDR3nt: TGTGCCAGCAGGGGGGTGCTATTCTACGAGCAGTACTTC

j_gene: TRBJ1-4
abundance: NA
v_gene: TRBV19
d_gene: NA
CDR3aa: CASSISTRVEKLFF
CDR3nt: TGTGCCAGTAGTATATCGACGAGGGTCGAAAAACTGTTTTTT

j_gene: TRBJ2-1
abundance: NA
v_gene: TRBV5-1
d_gene: NA
CDR3aa: CASSFAGPSLGLANNEQFF
CDR3nt: TGCGCCAGCAGCTTTGCGGGCCCCTCCTTGGGTTTAGCTAACAATGAGCAGTTCTTC

j_gene: TRBJ2-5
abundance: NA
v_gene: TRBV9
d_gene: NA
CDR3aa: CASSVGTPMGETQYF
CDR3nt: TGTGCCAGCAGCGTAGGGACCCCGATGGGGGAGACCCAGTACTTC

j_gene: TRBJ2-5
abundance: NA
v_gene: TRBV4-1
d_gene: NA
CDR3aa: CASGLGREETQYF
CDR3nt: TGCGCCAGCGGACTGGGGAGAGAAGAGACCCAGTACTTC

j_gene: TRBJ2-5
abundance: NA
v_gene: TRBV5-1
d_gene: TRBD1
CDR3aa: CASSPGTANQETQYF
CDR3nt: TGCGCCAGCAGCCCCGGGACAGCGAACCAAGAGACCCAGTACTTC

j_gene: TRBJ2-1
abundance: few
v_gene: TRBV6-5
d_gene: TRBD1
CDR3aa: CASSYRGQPVQFF
CDR3nt: TGTGCCAGCAGTTACCGGGGACAGCCGGTGCAGTTCTTC

j_gene: TRBJ1-1
abundance: NA
v_gene: TRBV12-3/TRBV12-4
d_gene: TRBD1
CDR3aa: CASSWGQGVTEAFF
CDR3nt: TGTGCCAGCAGCTGGGGACAGGGAGTGACTGAAGCTTTCTTT

j_gene: TRBJ2-2
abundance: few
v_gene: TRBV6-2/TRBV6-3
d_gene: NA
CDR3aa: CASSFRDTGELFF
CDR3nt: TGTGCCAGCAGTTTCCGGGACACCGGGGAGCTGTTTTTT

j_gene: TRBJ1-3
abundance: few
v_gene: TRBV6-5
d_gene: NA
CDR3aa: CASSYGRAGGNTIYF
CDR3nt: TGTGCCAGCAGTTACGGCAGGGCCGGCGGAAACACCATATATTTT

j_gene: TRBJ2-5
abundance: NA
v_gene: TRBV20-1
d_gene: NA
CDR3aa: CSARVQGPETQYF
CDR3nt: TGCAGTGCTAGAGTGCAGGGGCCAGAGACCCAGTACTTC

j_gene: TRBJ2-7
abundance: few
v_gene: TRBV7-2
d_gene: TRBD1
CDR3aa: CASSLGDRGSILSYEQYF
CDR3nt: TGTGCCAGCAGCTTAGGGGACAGGGGATCAATATTAAGCTACGAGCAGTACTTC

j_gene: TRBJ2-1
abundance: NA
v_gene: TRBV7-2
d_gene: TRBD1
CDR3aa: CASSADSGTEIANEQFF
CDR3nt: TGTGCCAGCAGCGCCGATTCCGGGACAGAGATCGCCAATGAGCAGTTCTTC

j_gene: TRBJ1-2
abundance: few
v_gene: TRBV7-9
d_gene: NA
CDR3aa: CASSLARRGGYGYTF
CDR3nt: TGTGCCAGCAGCTTAGCGCGACGGGGAGGCTATGGCTACACCTTC

j_gene: TRBJ2-1
abundance: NA
v_gene: TRBV5-1
d_gene: TRBD2
CDR3aa: CASSSRPGTSGADEQFF
CDR3nt: TGCGCCAGCAGCTCACGTCCGGGGACTAGCGGTGCAGATGAGCAGTTCTTC

j_gene: TRBJ1-6
abundance: NA
v_gene: TRBV7-9
d_gene: TRBD1
CDR3aa: CASSPPGTGGNSPLHF
CDR3nt: TGTGCCAGCAGCCCCCCGGGGACAGGGGGCAATTCACCCCTCCACTTT

j_gene: TRBJ1-6
abundance: few
v_gene: TRBV6-5
d_gene: TRBD1
CDR3aa: CASSGGTVQNSPLHF
CDR3nt: TGTGCCAGCAGTGGGGGGACAGTCCAAAATTCACCCCTCCACTTT

j_gene: TRBJ2-7
abundance: few
v_gene: TRBV12-3/TRBV12-4
d_gene: TRBD1
CDR3aa: CASSFAAGTGDAYEQYF
CDR3nt: TGTGCCAGCAGTTTTGCGGCCGGGACAGGGGACGCCTACGAGCAGTACTTC

j_gene: TRBJ2-2
abundance: many
v_gene: TRBV5-1
d_gene: NA
CDR3aa: CASREQASNTGELFF
CDR3nt: TGCGCCAGCAGGGAACAGGCCTCGAACACCGGGGAGCTGTTTTTT

j_gene: TRBJ2-3
abundance: few
v_gene: TRBV2
d_gene: NA
CDR3aa: CASSTGFRTDTQYF
CDR3nt: TGTGCCAGCAGTACCGGGTTCCGCACAGATACGCAGTATTTT

j_gene: TRBJ2-4
abundance: few
v_gene: TRBV19
d_gene: TRBD1
CDR3aa: CASRPQGAAKNIQYF
CDR3nt: TGTGCCAGTAGACCGCAGGGGGCAGCCAAAAACATTCAGTACTTC

j_gene: TRBJ2-7
abundance: few
v_gene: TRBV12-3/TRBV12-4
d_gene: NA
CDR3aa: CASGLIYEQYF
CDR3nt: TGTGCCAGCGGACTGATCTACGAGCAGTACTTC

j_gene: TRBJ1-5
abundance: few
v_gene: TRBV29-1
d_gene: NA
CDR3aa: CRVEGHQPQHF
CDR3nt: TGCAGAGTGGAGGGACATCAGCCCCAGCATTTT

j_gene: TRBJ2-5
abundance: NA
v_gene: TRBV6-1
d_gene: TRBD1
CDR3aa: CASSEGARGNGLGQETQYF
CDR3nt: TGTGCCAGCAGTGAAGGAGCCAGGGGGAATGGCTTGGGTCAAGAGACCCAGTACTTC

j_gene: TRBJ1-2
abundance: NA
v_gene: TRBV19
d_gene: TRBD1
CDR3aa: CASQPRDRLYGYTF
CDR3nt: TGTGCCAGTCAACCTCGGGACAGGCTCTATGGCTACACCTTC

j_gene: TRBJ1-6
abundance: NA
v_gene: TRBV6-5
d_gene: NA
CDR3aa: CASSYGQSPLHF
CDR3nt: TGTGCCAGCAGTTACGGCCAGTCACCCCTCCACTTT

j_gene: TRBJ2-1
abundance: many
v_gene: TRBV7-8
d_gene: TRBD1
CDR3aa: CASRPARTGYHEQFF
CDR3nt: TGTGCCAGCAGACCCGCCCGGACAGGGTATCATGAGCAGTTCTTC

j_gene: TRBJ2-5
abundance: few
v_gene: TRBV7-6
d_gene: TRBD1
CDR3aa: CASTRQGKETQYF
CDR3nt: TGTGCCAGCACCCGACAGGGAAAAGAGACCCAGTACTTC

j_gene: TRBJ1-1
abundance: many
v_gene: TRBV7-2
d_gene: NA
CDR3aa: CASSRRGNTEAFF
CDR3nt: TGTGCCAGCAGCCGCAGGGGGAACACTGAAGCTTTCTTT

j_gene: TRBJ2-1
abundance: NA
v_gene: TRBV7-6
d_gene: NA
CDR3aa: CASSLLSPGLNNEQFF
CDR3nt: TGTGCCAGCAGCTTACTATCACCTGGACTTAACAATGAGCAGTTCTTC

j_gene: TRBJ1-1
abundance: few
v_gene: TRBV7-9
d_gene: NA
CDR3aa: CASQPLGTEAFF
CDR3nt: TGTGCCAGCCAGCCCCTTGGAACTGAAGCTTTCTTT

j_gene: TRBJ2-5
abundance: NA
v_gene: TRBV12-5
d_gene: NA
CDR3aa: CASGSGEQETQYF
CDR3nt: TGTGCTAGTGGCTCGGGTGAACAAGAGACCCAGTACTTC

j_gene: TRBJ1-4
abundance: few
v_gene: TRBV7-2
d_gene: TRBD1
CDR3aa: CASSRQGGGKLFF
CDR3nt: TGTGCCAGCAGCCGACAGGGAGGTGGGAAACTGTTTTTT

j_gene: TRBJ2-7
abundance: NA
v_gene: TRBV5-1
d_gene: NA
CDR3aa: CASSLEGGPPGEQYF
CDR3nt: TGCGCCAGCAGCTTGGAAGGGGGACCTCCGGGGGAGCAGTACTTC